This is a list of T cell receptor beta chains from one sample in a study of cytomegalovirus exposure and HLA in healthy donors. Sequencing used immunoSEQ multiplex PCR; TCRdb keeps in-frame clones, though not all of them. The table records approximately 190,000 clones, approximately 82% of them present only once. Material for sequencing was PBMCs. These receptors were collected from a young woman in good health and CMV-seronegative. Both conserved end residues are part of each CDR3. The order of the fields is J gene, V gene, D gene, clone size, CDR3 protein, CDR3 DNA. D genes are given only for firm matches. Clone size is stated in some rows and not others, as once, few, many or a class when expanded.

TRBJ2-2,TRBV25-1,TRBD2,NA,CASSESGLAGPTGELFF,TGTGCCAGCAGTGAATCTGGACTAGCGGGACCCACCGGGGAGCTGTTTTTT
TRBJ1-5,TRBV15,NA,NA,CATSPGGSSNQPQHF,TGTGCCACCAGCCCGGGAGGGAGTAGCAATCAGCCCCAGCATTTT
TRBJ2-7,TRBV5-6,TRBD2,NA,CASSLGGGRRPYEQYF,TGTGCCAGCAGCTTGGGGGGAGGGAGGAGGCCCTACGAGCAGTACTTC
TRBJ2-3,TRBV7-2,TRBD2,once,CASSRTSGTADTQYF,TGTGCCAGCAGCAGGACTAGCGGGACGGCAGATACGCAGTATTTT
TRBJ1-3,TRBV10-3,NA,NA,CAISDPGLHSGNTIYF,TGTGCCATCAGTGACCCCGGGTTACACTCTGGAAACACCATATATTTT
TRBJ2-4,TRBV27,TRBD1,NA,CASSGQGTKNIQYF,TGTGCCAGCAGTGGACAGGGAACCAAAAACATTCAGTACTTC
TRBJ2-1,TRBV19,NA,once,CASSKQGHEQFF,TGTGCCAGTAGTAAACAGGGCCATGAGCAGTTCTTC
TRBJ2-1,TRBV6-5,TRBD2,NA,CASSYGRTSGEQFF,TGTGCCAGCAGTTACGGCCGGACTAGCGGTGAGCAGTTCTTC
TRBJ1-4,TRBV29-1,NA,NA,CSVEYGRGLFF,TGCAGCGTTGAATACGGTCGGGGGCTGTTTTTT
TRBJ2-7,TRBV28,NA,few,CASRISGFYEQYF,TGTGCCAGCAGGATTTCGGGTTTCTACGAGCAGTACTTC
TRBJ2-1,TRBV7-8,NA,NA,CASSSETPSSYNEQFF,TGTGCCAGCAGCTCCGAGACCCCTAGCTCCTACAATGAGCAGTTCTTC
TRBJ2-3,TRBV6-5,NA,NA,CASMRDGTSTDTQYF,TGTGCCAGCATGAGGGACGGGACTAGCACAGATACGCAGTATTTT
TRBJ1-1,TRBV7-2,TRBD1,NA,CASSLVPGGWDTEAFF,TGTGCCAGCAGCTTAGTACCAGGGGGCTGGGACACTGAAGCTTTCTTT
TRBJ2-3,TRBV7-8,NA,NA,CASRNQGGFSTDTQYF,TGTGCCAGCAGAAACCAGGGGGGCTTTAGCACAGATACGCAGTATTTT
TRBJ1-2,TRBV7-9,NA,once,CASSPRQAPYGYTF,TGTGCCAGCAGCCCCCGACAGGCCCCCTATGGCTACACCTTC
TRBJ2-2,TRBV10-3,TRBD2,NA,CAISVLLAGGGNTGELFF,TGTGCCATCAGTGTTCTGCTAGCGGGAGGCGGAAACACCGGGGAGCTGTTTTTT